This T cell receptor beta chain stems from a study of T cell responses to AZD1222 COVID-19 vaccine. The method was immunoSEQ multiplex PCR; TCRdb's version includes in-frame clones alone and lacks a portion of them. The data hold about 110,000 clones, with roughly 92% observed a single time. J gave up 0 bases and V 3 bases, and 8 bases lay outside the gene matches. Germline lookup yields CDR1 LNHDA and CDR2 SQIVND (reference sequence). This CDR3 region has 17 residues. On this clone: As yet, its antigen is unknown.

Findings and limits, study-wide: Seropositive at baseline were only a handful of AZD1222 recipients.

The sequences come from peripheral blood, collected 28 days after the second AZD1222 dose. This sequence originates from an adult who received the AZD1222 COVID-19 vaccine. The chain joins TRBV19 to TRBJ2-3, with 8 bases lining up with TRBD2. The CDR3 region is CASSMSGIAGSTDTQYF. Here the CDR3 DNA reads TGTGCCAGTAGTATGTCCGGCATAGCGGGGAGCACAGATACGCAGTATTTT.